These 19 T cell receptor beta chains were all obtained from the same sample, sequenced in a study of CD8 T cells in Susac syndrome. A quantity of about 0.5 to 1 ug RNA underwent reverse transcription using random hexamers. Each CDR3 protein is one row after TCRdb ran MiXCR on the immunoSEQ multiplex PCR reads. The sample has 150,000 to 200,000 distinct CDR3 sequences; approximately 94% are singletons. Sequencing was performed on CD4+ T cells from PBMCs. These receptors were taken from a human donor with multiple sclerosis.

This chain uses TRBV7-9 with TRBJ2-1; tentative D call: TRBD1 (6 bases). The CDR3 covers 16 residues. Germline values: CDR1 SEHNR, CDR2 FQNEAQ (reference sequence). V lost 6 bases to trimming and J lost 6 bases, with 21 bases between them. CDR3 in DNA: TGTGCCAGCAGTCCCAAATACAGGGTCGGAGGCAATGAGCAGTTCTTC. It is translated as CASSPKYRVGGNEQFF.

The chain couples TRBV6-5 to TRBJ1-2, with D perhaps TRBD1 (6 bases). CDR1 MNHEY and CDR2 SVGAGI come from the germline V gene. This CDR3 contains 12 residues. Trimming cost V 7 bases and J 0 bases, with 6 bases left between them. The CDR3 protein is CASKGANYGYTF. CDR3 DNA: TGTGCCAGCAAGGGGGCTAACTATGGCTACACCTTC.

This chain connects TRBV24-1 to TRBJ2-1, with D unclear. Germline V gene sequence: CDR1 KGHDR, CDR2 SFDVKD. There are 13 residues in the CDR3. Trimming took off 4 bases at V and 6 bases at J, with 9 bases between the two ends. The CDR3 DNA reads TGTGCCACCAGTGACCCAAATACCAATGAGCAGTTCTTC. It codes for CATSDPNTNEQFF.

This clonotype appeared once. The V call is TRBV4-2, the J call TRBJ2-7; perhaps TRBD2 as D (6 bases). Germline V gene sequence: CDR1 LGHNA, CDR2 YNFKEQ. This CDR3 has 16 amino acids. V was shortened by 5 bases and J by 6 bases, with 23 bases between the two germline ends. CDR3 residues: CASSSPSFGIGGEQYF. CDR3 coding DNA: TGTGCCAGCAGCTCTCCCTCTTTCGGCATCGGGGGCGAGCAGTACTTC.

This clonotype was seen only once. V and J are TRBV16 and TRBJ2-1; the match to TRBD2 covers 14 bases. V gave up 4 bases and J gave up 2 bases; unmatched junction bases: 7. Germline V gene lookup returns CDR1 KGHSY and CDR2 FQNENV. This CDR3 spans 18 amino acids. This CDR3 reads CASSLGLAGGPTYNEQFF. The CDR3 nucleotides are TGTGCCAGCAGCCTAGGACTAGCGGGAGGTCCCACCTACAATGAGCAGTTCTTC.

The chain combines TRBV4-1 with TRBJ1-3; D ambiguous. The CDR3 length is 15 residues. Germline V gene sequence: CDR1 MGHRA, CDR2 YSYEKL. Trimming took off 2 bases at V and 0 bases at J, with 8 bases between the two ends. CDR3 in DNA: TGCGCCAGCAGCCAACCTCCAGGCTCTGGAAACACCATATATTTT. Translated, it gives CASSQPPGSGNTIYF.

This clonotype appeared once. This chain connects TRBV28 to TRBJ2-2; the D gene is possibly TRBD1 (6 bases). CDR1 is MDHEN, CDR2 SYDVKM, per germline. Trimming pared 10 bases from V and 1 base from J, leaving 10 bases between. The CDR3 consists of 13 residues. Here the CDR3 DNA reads TGTGCCACCCCGGGACAGAACACCGGGGAGCTGTTTTTT. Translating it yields CATPGQNTGELFF.

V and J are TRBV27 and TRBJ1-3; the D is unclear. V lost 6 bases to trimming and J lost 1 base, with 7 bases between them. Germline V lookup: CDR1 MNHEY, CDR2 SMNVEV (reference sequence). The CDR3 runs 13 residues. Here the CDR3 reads CASRPTSGNTIYF. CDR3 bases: TGTGCCAGCAGACCGACGTCTGGAAACACCATATATTTT.

As DNA, the CDR3 is TGTGCCAGCAGCTGGGGGGCTACAGATACGCAGTATTTT. Translating it yields CASSWGATDTQYF. This chain connects TRBV7-2 to TRBJ2-3; either TRBD1 or TRBD2 may fit D (6 bases each). Trimming shortened V by 4 bases and J by 3 bases, and 8 bases separated the two germline ends. Germline CDR1 and CDR2: SGHTA and FQGNSA. The CDR3 is 13 residues long.

The CDR3 here is CASSHGEAYEQYF. In nucleotides, the CDR3 is TGTGCCAGCAGCCATGGGGAGGCCTACGAGCAGTACTTC. The genes are TRBV3-1 and TRBJ2-7, with D tentatively TRBD2 (6 bases). The CDR3 has 13 residues. Trimming pared 3 bases from V and 2 bases from J, leaving 8 bases between. Germline values: CDR1 LGHDT, CDR2 YNNKEL (reference sequence).

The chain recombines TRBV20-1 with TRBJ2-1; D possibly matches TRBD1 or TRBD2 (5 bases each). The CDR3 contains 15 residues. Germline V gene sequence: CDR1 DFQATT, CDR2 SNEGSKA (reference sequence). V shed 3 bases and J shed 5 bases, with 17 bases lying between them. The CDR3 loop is CSASGTGPWHNEQFF. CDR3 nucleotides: TGCAGTGCTAGTGGTACGGGACCGTGGCACAATGAGCAGTTCTTC.

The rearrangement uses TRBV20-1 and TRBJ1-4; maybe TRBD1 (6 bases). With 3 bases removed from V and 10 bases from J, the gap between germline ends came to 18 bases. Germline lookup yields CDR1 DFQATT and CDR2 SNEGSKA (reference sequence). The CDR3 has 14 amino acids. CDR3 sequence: CSASPEGVRGKLFF. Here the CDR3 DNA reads TGCAGTGCTAGTCCCGAGGGGGTGAGGGGAAAACTGTTTTTT.

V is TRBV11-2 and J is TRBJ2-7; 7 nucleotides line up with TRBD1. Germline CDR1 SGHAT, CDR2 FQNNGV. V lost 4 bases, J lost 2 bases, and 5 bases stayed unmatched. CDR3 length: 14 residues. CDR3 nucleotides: TGTGCCAGCAGCTCCCCGGGACAGACCTACGAGCAGTACTTC. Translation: CASSSPGQTYEQYF.

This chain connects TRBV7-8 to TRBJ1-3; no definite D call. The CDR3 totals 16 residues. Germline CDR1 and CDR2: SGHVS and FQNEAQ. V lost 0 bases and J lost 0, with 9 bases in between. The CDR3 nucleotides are TGTGCCAGCAGCTTAGCCAGGATCCTCTCTGGAAACACCATATATTTT. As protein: CASSLARILSGNTIYF.

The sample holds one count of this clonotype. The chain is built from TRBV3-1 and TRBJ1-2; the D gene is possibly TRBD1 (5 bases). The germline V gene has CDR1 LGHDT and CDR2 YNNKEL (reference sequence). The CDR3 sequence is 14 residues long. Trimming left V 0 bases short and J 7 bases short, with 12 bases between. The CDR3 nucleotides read TGTGCCAGCAGCCAAGATCCGGGGCTGGGTGGCTACACCTTC. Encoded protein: CASSQDPGLGGYTF.

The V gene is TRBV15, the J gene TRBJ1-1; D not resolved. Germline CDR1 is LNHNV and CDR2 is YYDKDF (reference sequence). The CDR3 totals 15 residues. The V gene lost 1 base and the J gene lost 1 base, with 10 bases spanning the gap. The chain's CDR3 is CATSRGGSSNTEAFF. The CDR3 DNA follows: TGTGCCACCAGCAGAGGCGGCAGTTCGAACACTGAAGCTTTCTTT.

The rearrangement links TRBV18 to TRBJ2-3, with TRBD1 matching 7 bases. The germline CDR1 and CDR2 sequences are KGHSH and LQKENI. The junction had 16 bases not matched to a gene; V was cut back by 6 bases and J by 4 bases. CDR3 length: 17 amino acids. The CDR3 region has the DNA TGTGCCAGCTCCCCCCCGGGCCAGGGGGATGGAGCAGATACGCAGTATTTT. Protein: CASSPPGQGDGADTQYF.

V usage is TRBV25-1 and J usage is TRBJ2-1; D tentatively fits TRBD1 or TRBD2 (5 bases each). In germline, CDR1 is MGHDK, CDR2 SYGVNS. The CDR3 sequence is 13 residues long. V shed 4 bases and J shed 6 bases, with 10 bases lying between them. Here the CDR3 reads CASSVSGGNEQFF. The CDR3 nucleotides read TGTGCCAGCAGTGTCTCTGGGGGCAATGAGCAGTTCTTC.

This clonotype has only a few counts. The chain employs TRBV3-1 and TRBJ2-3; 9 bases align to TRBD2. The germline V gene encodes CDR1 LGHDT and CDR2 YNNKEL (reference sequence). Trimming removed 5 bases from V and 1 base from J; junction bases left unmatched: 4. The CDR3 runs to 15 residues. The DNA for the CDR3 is TGTGCCAGCAGCTCCCTAGCGGGGCGCACAGATACGCAGTATTTT. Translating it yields CASSSLAGRTDTQYF.